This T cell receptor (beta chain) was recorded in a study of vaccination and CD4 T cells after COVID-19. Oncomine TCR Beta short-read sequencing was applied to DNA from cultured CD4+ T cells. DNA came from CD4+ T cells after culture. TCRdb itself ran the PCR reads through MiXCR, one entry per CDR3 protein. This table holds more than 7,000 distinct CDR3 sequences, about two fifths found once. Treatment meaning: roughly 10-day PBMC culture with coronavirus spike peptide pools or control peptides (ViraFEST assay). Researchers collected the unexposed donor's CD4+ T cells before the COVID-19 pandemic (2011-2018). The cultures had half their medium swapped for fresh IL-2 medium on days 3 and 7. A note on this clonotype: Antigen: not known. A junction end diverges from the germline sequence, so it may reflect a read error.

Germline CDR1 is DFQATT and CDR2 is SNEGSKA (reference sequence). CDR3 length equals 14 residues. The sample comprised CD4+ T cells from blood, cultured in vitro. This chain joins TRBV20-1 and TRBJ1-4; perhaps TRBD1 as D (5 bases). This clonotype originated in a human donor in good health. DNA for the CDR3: TGCAGTGCTAGGGGGCGATCGGCTAATGAAAAACTGTCTTTT. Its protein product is CSARGRSANEKLSF.